Detailed here is one T cell receptor (beta chain). Antigen specificity is unknown. The data were taken from a study of monozygotic twins with inflammatory bowel disease. Whole-study findings and limits: What may have added variability to patient repertoires is that immunosuppressive treatments differed. Clonotype overlap with others was lower in IBD patients than in healthy twins, a difference that was greatest with disease activity.

The study subjected TCRalpha and TCRbeta cDNA to two nested PCRs of roughly 16 and 10 cycles. TCRdb reprocessed the 5' RACE reads and reports one entry per CDR3 protein, with no DNA. Its clone listing holds about 160,000 distinct CDR3 sequences. T cells were not sorted, and total RNA was isolated straight from whole blood. This clonotype originated in a human donor with ulcerative colitis or Crohn's disease, or a healthy co-twin of an affected twin (not recorded which). Sequenced sample: blood.

The CDR3 protein is CASSEQASSTDTQYF. This chain links TRBV6-1 with TRBJ2-3. Germline V gives CDR1 MNHNS, CDR2 SASEGT. The length of the CDR3 is 15 residues.